This T cell receptor (beta chain) was sequenced for a study of T cell responses to AZD1222 COVID-19 vaccine. Notes on the study in general: The repertoires were collected only after the peak T cell response. Seropositive AZD1222 recipients at baseline numbered only 5 to 7.

Trimming stripped 0 bases from V and 6 bases from J, with 9 bases between. From germline, CDR1 is MRHNA and CDR2 SNTAGT. This CDR3 has 14 amino acids. Only one count was recorded for this clone. Its antigen is not known. Data came from immunoSEQ multiplex PCR; TCRdb stores just in-frame clones and leaves some out. The table includes 150,000 or so clones, 90% to 95% detected once. The TCR comes from an adult in good health. The J gene is TRBJ2-1, the V gene TRBV6-4; D uncertain. This sample comprised peripheral blood, obtained on day 0 of AZD1222 vaccination. The DNA for the CDR3 is TGTGCCAGCAGTGACTCGCCACTTCGCAATGAGCAGTTCTTC. It translates to CASSDSPLRNEQFF.